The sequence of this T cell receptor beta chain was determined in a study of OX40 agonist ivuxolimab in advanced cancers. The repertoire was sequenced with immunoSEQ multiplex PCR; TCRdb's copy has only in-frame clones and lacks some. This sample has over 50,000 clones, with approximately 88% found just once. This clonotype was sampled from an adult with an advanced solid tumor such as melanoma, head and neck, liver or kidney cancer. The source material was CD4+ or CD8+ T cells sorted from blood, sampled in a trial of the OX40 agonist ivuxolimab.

The CDR3 region is CASSPGQVRDSGNTIYF. Written as DNA, the CDR3 is TGTGCCAGCAGCCCGGGACAGGTGAGGGACTCTGGAAACACCATATATTTT. The chain employs TRBV7-2 and TRBJ1-3; 8 bases match TRBD1. Germline V CDR1 and CDR2: SGHTA, FQGNSA. The CDR3 has 17 amino acids. The ends lost 5 bases at V and 0 bases at J; junction bases unmatched: 9.